This T cell receptor (beta chain) was identified in a study of T cell changes during pregnancy in multiple sclerosis (dated by TCRdb to the late 2010s). Regarding the study in general: The study examined how the T cell repertoire changed over the course of pregnancy in women with multiple sclerosis.

The cysteine opens and the phenylalanine closes a CDR3 of 15 amino acids. Only the CDR3 DNA is retained, 45 bases long and in frame from the first base. Based on the germline V gene, the CDR1 and CDR2 sequences are SGHTA and FQGNSA. The germline V and J ends show losses of 6 bases and 2 bases respectively, and no gene match explains 7 bases of the junction. Receptors were amplified or captured by the immunoSEQ multiplex PCR assay. TCRdb mirrors the immuneACCESS table, restricted to in-frame sequences. Some clones are absent from its copies; in checked studies, under half trace to an unresolved V gene, and the reason for the others is unknown. In all, the sample holds roughly 100,000 clones, and roughly nine tenths of those were seen once. The biggest ten clones account for 1.6% of the sample. Notes on this clone: Its antigen remains undetermined. Per-base qualities were not stored, and no clone one base away is much larger. This specimen includes other DNA sequences encoding the same CDR3.

The chain links TRBV7-2 with TRBJ1-2; TRBD1 agrees with 9 junctional bases. This TCR was recovered from a female donor with multiple sclerosis, enrolled in a pregnancy study. Sequences were derived from peripheral blood, sampled before pregnancy. Here is the DNA: TGTGCCAGCAGTCCACAGGGGGCCGAAAACTATGGCTACACCTTC. Its coded protein is CASSPQGAENYGYTF.